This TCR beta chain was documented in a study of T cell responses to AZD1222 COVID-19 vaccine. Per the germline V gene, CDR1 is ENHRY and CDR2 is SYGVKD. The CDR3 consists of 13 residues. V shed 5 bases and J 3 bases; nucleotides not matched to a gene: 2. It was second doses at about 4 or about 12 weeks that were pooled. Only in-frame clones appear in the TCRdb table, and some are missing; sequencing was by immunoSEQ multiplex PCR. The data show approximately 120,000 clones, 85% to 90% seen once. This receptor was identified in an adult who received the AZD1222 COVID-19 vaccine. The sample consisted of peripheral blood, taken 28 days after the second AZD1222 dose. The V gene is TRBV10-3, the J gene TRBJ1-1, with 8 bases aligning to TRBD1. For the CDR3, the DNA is TGTGCCATCAGTACAGGGGGAGACACTGAAGCTTTCTTT. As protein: CAISTGGDTEAFF.